The 19 T cell receptor beta chains given below trace back to one sample, sequenced in a study of blood T cell repertoires in COVID-19. Sequencing used immunoSEQ multiplex PCR; TCRdb keeps in-frame clones, though not all of them. This sample carries about 100,000 clones, 75% to 85% of them seen once, and the ten largest clones take roughly 18%. Material: peripheral blood. Source of these receptors: a woman of 80 years or more with active or convalescent COVID-19.

The gene calls are TRBV2 and TRBJ1-2, with D perhaps TRBD1 (5 bases). The V gene lost 7 bases and the J gene lost 6 bases, with 15 bases spanning the gap. CDR1 and CDR2 from the germline V gene are SNHLY and FYNNEI. The CDR3 covers 13 residues. The CDR3 coding sequence is TGTGCCAGCACCAATTGGGCAGGGCATGGCTACACCTTC. This codes for CASTNWAGHGYTF.

The chain joins TRBV27 to TRBJ1-1; 9 bases map to TRBD1. The germline gives CDR1 MNHEY, CDR2 SMNVEV (reference sequence). After removal of 5 bases from V and 5 bases from J, the junction contained 12 bases not matched to a gene. CDR3 length: 16 amino acids. CDR3 coding DNA: TGTGCCAGCAGTGTGCACAGACAGGGGGGTAGGACTGAAGCTTTCTTT. It codes for CASSVHRQGGRTEAFF.

This clone occurred a few times. The CDR3 nucleotides are TGCGCCAGCAGCTTGATGGCGGAGGAAGAGACCCAGTACTTC. This gives the protein CASSLMAEEETQYF. The chain links TRBV5-1 to TRBJ2-5, with a weak D call TRBD2 (5 bases). The V end was cut by 1 base, the J end by 3 bases, with 10 bases between. CDR3 size: 14 residues. Germline CDR1 SGHRS, CDR2 YFSETQ.

The rearrangement uses TRBV29-1 and TRBJ1-2, with 7 bases identical to TRBD1. CDR3 length: 13 residues. Germline lookup yields CDR1 SQVTM and CDR2 ANQGSEA. V shed 0 bases and J 6 bases; nucleotides not matched to a gene: 4. In DNA, the CDR3 is TGCAGCGTTGAAGAGGAGGGACAGAATGGCTACACCTTC. It yields the protein CSVEEEGQNGYTF.

V usage is TRBV5-8 and J usage is TRBJ1-1; D is perhaps TRBD1 (5 bases). The CDR3 totals 14 residues. Germline CDR1 reads SGHTS; CDR2 reads YDEGEE. The V and J ends lost 6 bases and 0 bases respectively, with 12 bases between them. The DNA of the CDR3 is TGTGCCAGCACCCTTCTAGGGGTGAACACTGAAGCTTTCTTT. Translated: CASTLLGVNTEAFF.

The chain joins TRBV5-1 to TRBJ2-5, with 8 positions matching TRBD1. V was pared by 4 bases and J by 4 bases, with 9 bases of the junction left unmatched. CDR1 is SGHRS, CDR2 YFSETQ, per germline. This CDR3 spans 15 amino acids. CDR3 coding DNA: TGCGCCAGCAGCCTACAGGGGGTAAGGGGAGAGACCCAGTACTTC. Amino acid sequence: CASSLQGVRGETQYF. Combining the CDR3 with reference TRBV5-1 and TRBJ2-5 gives the whole variable domain KAGVTQTPRYLIKTRGQQVTLSCSPISGHRSVSWYQQTPGQGLQFLFEYFSETQRNKGNFPGRFSGRQFSNSRSEMNVSTLELGDSALYLCASSLQGVRGETQYFGPGTRLLVL.

The sample holds a few counts of this clone. The CDR3 DNA sequence: TGTGCCAGCAGCTCGGTCGGGGGTTCATACGAGCAGTACTTC. Translation: CASSSVGGSYEQYF. V usage is TRBV7-2 and J usage is TRBJ2-7; the D gene is possibly TRBD2 (6 bases). Germline lookup yields CDR1 SGHTA and CDR2 FQGNSA. Between the trimmed V and J ends, which lost 4 bases and 4 bases, there was a span of 14 bases. The CDR3 sequence is 14 residues long. The complete variable domain, with remaining parts taken from reference TRBV7-2 and TRBJ2-7, reads GAGVSQSPSNKVTEKGKDVELRCDPISGHTALYWYRQSLGQGLEFLIYFQGNSAPDKSGLPSDRFSAERTGGSVSTLTIQRTQQEDSAVYLCASSSVGGSYEQYFGPGTRLTVT.

CDR3 in amino acids: CASSAHPNTEAFF. In DNA, the CDR3 is TGTGCCAGCAGTGCACACCCGAACACTGAAGCTTTCTTT. V is TRBV14 and J is TRBJ1-1; D gene ambiguous. Trimming left V 6 bases short and J 1 base short, with 9 bases between. Germline CDR1 and CDR2: SGHDN and FVKESK. This CDR3 contains 13 residues.

This chain joins TRBV30 and TRBJ1-5; D is unclear. The V gene lost 1 base and the J gene lost 9 bases, with 19 bases spanning the gap. From germline, CDR1 is GTSNPN and CDR2 SVGIG (reference sequence). CDR3 length equals 15 residues. The CDR3 sequence is CAWSAGRGSSGPQHF. The CDR3 DNA follows: TGTGCCTGGAGTGCCGGAAGAGGATCATCGGGGCCCCAGCATTTT.

This clone appeared once. The chain joins TRBV5-1 to TRBJ1-2, with 7 positions matching TRBD1. The V and J ends lost 4 bases and 6 bases, in that order; junction bases with no gene match: 9. The V gene's germline CDR1 is SGHRS and CDR2 YFSETQ. The CDR3 runs to 14 residues. The CDR3: CASSPQTGEDGYTF. CDR3 DNA sequence: TGCGCCAGCAGCCCGCAAACAGGGGAGGATGGCTACACCTTC.

For the CDR3, the DNA is TGTGCCAGCAGCCTGAGGACAGGAAATCAGCCCCAGCATTTT. Translated, it gives CASSLRTGNQPQHF. This sequence joins TRBV28 and TRBJ1-5, with 7 bases lining up with TRBD1. J lost 4 bases, V lost 6 bases, and 6 bases had no gene match. The germline V gene encodes CDR1 MDHEN and CDR2 SYDVKM. CDR3 length equals 14 residues.

This clone was seen once. The rearrangement joins TRBV19 to TRBJ2-3, with D perhaps TRBD2 (5 bases). Trimming took 1 base from V and 6 from J, leaving 11 bases between them. The CDR3 has 14 amino acids. Germline lookup yields CDR1 LNHDA and CDR2 SQIVND (reference sequence). CDR3 sequence reads: CASSIGLEADTQYF. The CDR3 DNA follows: TGTGCCAGTAGTATAGGACTGGAGGCGGATACGCAGTATTTT.

The gene calls are TRBV6-4 and TRBJ1-3; 9 bases align to TRBD1. The CDR3 spans 21 residues. The ends lost 2 bases at V and 0 bases at J; junction bases unmatched: 17. In germline, CDR1 is MRHNA, CDR2 SNTAGT. The CDR3 DNA follows: TGTGCCAGCAGTGACCCCGGGACAGGGTCTGCCCCGACTCTCTCTGGAAACACCATATATTTT. This translates into CASSDPGTGSAPTLSGNTIYF.

This chain links TRBV20-1 with TRBJ2-7, with D perhaps TRBD2 (6 bases). The CDR3 loop spans 11 amino acids. CDR1 and CDR2 from the germline V gene are DFQATT and SNEGSKA (reference sequence). Trimming pared 1 base from V and 7 bases from J, leaving 8 bases between. CDR3 bases: TGCAGTGCTAGAGGGGGAGGTGAGCAGTACTTC. It translates to CSARGGGEQYF.

The V gene is TRBV5-6, the J gene TRBJ1-6, with 9 bases lining up with TRBD1. V shed 0 bases and J 6 bases; nucleotides not matched to a gene: 7. This CDR3 is 17 amino acids long. CDR1 is SGHDT, CDR2 YYEEEE, per germline. The CDR3 DNA is TGTGCCAGCAGCTTGGACAGGGGGCGAAGCGTTAATTCACCCCTCCACTTT. This codes for CASSLDRGRSVNSPLHF.

J is TRBJ2-3 and V is TRBV5-7, with TRBD2 matching 8 bases. TRBV5-7 belongs to the ORF category, with a function that is uncertain. This CDR3 is 15 amino acids long. V dropped 4 bases and J dropped 3; count of bases not matched to a gene: 7. CDR3 residues: CASSPLGLVTDTQYF. The CDR3 region has the DNA TGTGCCAGCAGCCCATTGGGACTAGTAACAGATACGCAGTATTTT.

This chain uses TRBV9 with TRBJ2-2; D gene ambiguous. Trimming removed 3 bases from V and 1 base from J, with 13 bases in between. The CDR3 length is 16 residues. Germline values: CDR1 SGDLS, CDR2 YYNGEE. In DNA, the CDR3 is TGTGCCAGCAGCGGGGCCGCGCAGCAGAACACCGGGGAGCTGTTTTTT. Its protein product is CASSGAAQQNTGELFF.

The CDR3 loop reads CASSLLSGTSGSSTQYF. The CDR3 bases are TGTGCCAGCAGCCTACTATCCGGGACTAGCGGGAGCTCTACGCAGTATTTT. The chain links TRBV7-2 to TRBJ2-3, with TRBD2 matching 14 bases. The CDR3 spans 17 residues. Germline trimming cut 5 bases from V and 8 bases from J; bases unmatched to any gene: 12. Germline lookup yields CDR1 SGHTA and CDR2 FQGNSA.

About this clone itself: A junction boundary mismatches the germline segment, possibly from a read error. This chain joins TRBV5-1 and TRBJ1-3, with 8 bases identical to TRBD1. CDR1 is SGHRS and CDR2 is YFSETQ in the germline V gene. The CDR3 consists of 14 residues. The CDR3 loop is CASSRQGPGNTIYF. For the CDR3, the DNA is TGTGCCAGCAGCCGACAGGGGCCTGGAAACACCATATATTTT.